This entry features one TCR beta chain sequence. Germline values: CDR1 SGHDT, CDR2 YYEEEE. V shed 4 bases, J shed 7 bases, and the junction held 7 bases outside the gene matches. The CDR3 is 15 residues long. This sample stems from a study of blood T cell repertoires in COVID-19. Enrolled during active infection, Seattle patients were then followed longitudinally. Sequenced by immunoSEQ multiplex PCR; TCRdb stores in-frame clones only, minus some. The sample lists about 60,000 clones; roughly 83% were seen once. The sequence was obtained from a man aged 60 to 69 with COVID-19, enrolled during active disease. The V gene is TRBV5-6, the J gene TRBJ1-4; 10 bases align to TRBD1. The sample comprised peripheral blood. The CDR3 is CASSVNRDRGEKLFF. In DNA form, the CDR3 reads TGTGCCAGCAGCGTCAACCGGGACAGGGGTGAAAAACTGTTTTTT.